A single sample gave rise to the 3 T cell receptor beta chains below, sequenced in a study of blood T cells in healthy people across ages. Next came a second PCR, run for about 7 to 12 cycles, which used a sample-barcoded 5' primer along with a J-beta primer mix. Using its own MiXCR run on the 5' RACE reads, TCRdb lists one record per CDR3 protein. In the table there are more than 1,000,000 distinct CDR3 sequences, roughly 24% of which are singletons. This sample also appeared in a second study, on T cells of mothers and their children.

Source material: blood. These receptors were taken from a girl aged 2 to 10 in good health.

This clonotype has more than one count but fewer than ten. The CDR3 bases are TGTGCCAGCAGTCGGAAACTGTTTTTT. Its translation: CASSRKLFF. This sequence joins TRBV25-1 and TRBJ1-4; D gene unclear. With 5 bases removed from V and 11 bases from J, the gap between germline ends came to 3 bases. Germline lookup yields CDR1 MGHDK and CDR2 SYGVNS. The CDR3 is made up of 9 amino acids.

This chain uses TRBV3-1 with TRBJ1-2; 7 bases are shared with TRBD1. This CDR3 region has 13 residues. Germline loops: CDR1 LGHDT, CDR2 YNNKEL (reference sequence). The V and J ends lost 3 bases and 4 bases, in that order; junction bases with no gene match: 2. CDR3 nucleotide sequence: TGTGCCAGCAGCCACGGACAGGTCTATGGCTACACCTTC. Protein: CASSHGQVYGYTF.

The J gene is TRBJ2-1, the V gene TRBV7-2, with 8 positions matching TRBD1. This CDR3 has 16 residues. From germline, CDR1 is SGHTA and CDR2 FQGNSA. V was clipped by 1 base and J by 11 bases; unmatched bases: 13. The CDR3 spells CASSLVWSGGGQQQFF. CDR3 nucleotides: TGTGCCAGCAGCTTAGTATGGTCAGGGGGCGGTCAGCAGCAGTTCTTC.